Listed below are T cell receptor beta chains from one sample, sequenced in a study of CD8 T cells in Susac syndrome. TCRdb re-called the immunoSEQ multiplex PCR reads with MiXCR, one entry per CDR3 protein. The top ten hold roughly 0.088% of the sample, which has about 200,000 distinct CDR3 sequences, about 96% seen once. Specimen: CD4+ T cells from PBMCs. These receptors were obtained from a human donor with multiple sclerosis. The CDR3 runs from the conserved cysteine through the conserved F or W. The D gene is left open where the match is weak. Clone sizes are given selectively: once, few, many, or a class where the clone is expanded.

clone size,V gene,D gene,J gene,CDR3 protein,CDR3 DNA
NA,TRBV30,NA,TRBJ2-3,CAWSVLLTGYTDTQYF,TGTGCCTGGAGTGTACTTTTAACGGGATACACAGATACGCAGTATTTT
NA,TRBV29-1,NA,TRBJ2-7,CSVRDARRDEQYF,TGCAGCGTCCGGGACGCCCGGAGGGACGAGCAGTACTTC
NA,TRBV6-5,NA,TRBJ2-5,CASSYGTGTYQETQYF,TGTGCCAGCAGTTACGGCACAGGAACTTACCAAGAGACCCAGTACTTC
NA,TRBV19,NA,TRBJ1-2,CARTSGRCHYGYTF,TGTGCCCGCACCTCGGGCAGGTGTCACTATGGCTACACCTTC
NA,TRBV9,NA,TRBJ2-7,CASSAGPTDEQYF,TGTGCCAGCAGCGCGGGTCCGACCGACGAGCAGTACTTC
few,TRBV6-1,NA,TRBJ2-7,CAISEGLYEQYF,TGTGCCATCAGTGAGGGACTCTACGAGCAGTACTTC
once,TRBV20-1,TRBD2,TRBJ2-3,CLRTSGRERTDTQYF,TGCCTCAGGACTAGCGGGAGGGAGAGGACAGATACGCAGTATTTT
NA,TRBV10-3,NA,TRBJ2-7,CAIRGMQGYEQYF,TGTGCCATCAGGGGAATGCAGGGTTACGAGCAGTACTTC
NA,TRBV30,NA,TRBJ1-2,CAWRTQGYGYTF,TGTGCCTGGAGAACACAGGGATACGGCTACACCTTC
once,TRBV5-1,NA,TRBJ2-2,CASSLLSGRNTGELFF,TGCGCCAGCAGCTTGCTCAGCGGTAGAAACACCGGGGAGCTGTTTTTT
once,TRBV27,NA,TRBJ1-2,CASAQRGYQGGYTF,TGTGCCAGCGCTCAGAGAGGCTACCAGGGCGGCTACACCTTC
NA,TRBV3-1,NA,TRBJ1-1,CASSLGPRGGNTEAFF,TGTGCCAGCAGCCTCGGACCCCGGGGGGGGAACACTGAAGCTTTCTTT
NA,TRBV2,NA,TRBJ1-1,CASSEAQYQNTEAFF,TGTGCCAGCAGTGAAGCTCAGTATCAGAACACTGAAGCTTTCTTT
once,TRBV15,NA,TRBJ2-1,CATSRDSGEQFF,TGTGCCACCAGCAGAGATTCCGGCGAGCAGTTCTTC
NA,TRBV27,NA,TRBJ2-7,CASSFRGGEQYF,TGTGCCAGCAGTTTCAGGGGGGGTGAGCAGTACTTC
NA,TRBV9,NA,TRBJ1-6,CASSVQGADSPLHF,TGTGCCAGCAGCGTACAGGGCGCCGATTCACCCCTCCACTTT
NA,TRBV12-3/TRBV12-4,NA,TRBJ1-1,CASSLEPGAAFF,TGTGCCAGCAGTTTAGAGCCAGGGGCAGCTTTCTTT
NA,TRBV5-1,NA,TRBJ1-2,CASSVGGEVGYTF,TGCGCCAGCAGCGTCGGGGGCGAAGTTGGCTACACCTTC
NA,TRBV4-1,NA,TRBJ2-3,CASSQDEFSSTDTQYF,TGCGCCAGCAGCCAAGATGAGTTCTCTAGCACAGATACGCAGTATTTT
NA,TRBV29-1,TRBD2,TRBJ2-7,CSAAGGSVIEQYF,TGCAGCGCTGCGGGAGGCTCAGTCATCGAGCAGTACTTC
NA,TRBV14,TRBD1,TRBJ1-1,CASSQMDRFGTEAFF,TGTGCCAGCAGCCAAATGGACAGGTTTGGCACTGAAGCTTTCTTT
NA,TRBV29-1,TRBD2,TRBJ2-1,CSVEDAWLAGVNEQFF,TGCAGCGTTGAAGATGCCTGGCTAGCGGGGGTTAATGAGCAGTTCTTC
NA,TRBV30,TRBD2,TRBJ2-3,CSGGRADTQYF,TGTTCCGGAGGGAGGGCAGATACGCAGTATTTT
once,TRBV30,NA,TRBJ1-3,CAWSSQSSGNTIYF,TGTGCCTGGAGTTCGCAGAGCTCTGGAAACACCATATATTTT
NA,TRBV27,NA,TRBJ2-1,CASTSGHRYNEQFF,TGTGCCAGCACTTCAGGTCACAGGTATAATGAGCAGTTCTTC
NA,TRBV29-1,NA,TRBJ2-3,CSTKGPGTQYF,TGCAGCACTAAAGGCCCGGGTACGCAGTATTTT
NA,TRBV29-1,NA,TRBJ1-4,CSVGPTDANEKLFF,TGCAGCGTTGGTCCGACAGACGCTAATGAAAAACTGTTTTTT
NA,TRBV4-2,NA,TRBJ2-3,CASSQELNGRTQYF,TGTGCCAGCAGCCAAGAACTCAACGGGCGTACGCAGTATTTT
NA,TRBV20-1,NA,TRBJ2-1,CSARDPASLEQFF,TGCAGTGCTAGAGATCCGGCTTCCCTAGAGCAGTTCTTC
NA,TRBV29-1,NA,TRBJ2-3,CSAPGLADGGRWRDTQYF,TGCAGCGCCCCCGGGCTAGCGGACGGGGGCCGCTGGAGAGATACGCAGTATTTT
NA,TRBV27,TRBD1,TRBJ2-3,CASSRTGRADTQYF,TGTGCCAGCAGCCGGACAGGGCGGGCAGATACGCAGTATTTT
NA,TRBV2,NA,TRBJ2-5,CASSDRPTYGTQYF,TGTGCCAGCAGTGATCGTCCGACGTATGGGACCCAGTACTTC
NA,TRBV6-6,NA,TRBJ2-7,CASSLSGAPYEQYF,TGTGCCAGCAGTCTAAGTGGTGCGCCCTACGAGCAGTACTTC
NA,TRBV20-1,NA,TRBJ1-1,CSASIRKNTEAFF,TGCAGTGCTAGTATTAGAAAGAACACTGAAGCTTTCTTT
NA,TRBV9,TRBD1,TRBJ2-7,CASSPRTGDYEQYF,TGTGCCAGCAGCCCCAGGACAGGGGATTACGAGCAGTACTTC
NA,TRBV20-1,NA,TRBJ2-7,CSATRASLGEQYF,TGCAGTGCTACCCGGGCCTCCCTTGGCGAGCAGTACTTC
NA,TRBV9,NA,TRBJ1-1,CASSVGLRETEAFF,TGTGCCAGCAGCGTAGGACTCAGGGAGACTGAAGCTTTCTTT
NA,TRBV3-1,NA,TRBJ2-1,CASSLTAGGNEQFF,TGTGCCAGCAGCCTGACAGCGGGCGGCAATGAGCAGTTCTTC
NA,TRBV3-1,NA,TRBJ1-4,CASSLHQSREKLFF,TGTGCCAGCAGCCTCCACCAGAGTCGTGAAAAACTGTTTTTT
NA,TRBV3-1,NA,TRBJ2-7,CASSQETGELYEQYF,TGTGCCAGCAGCCAAGAGACTGGAGAACTTTACGAGCAGTACTTC
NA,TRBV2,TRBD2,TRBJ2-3,CASIRERGGTDTQYF,TGTGCCAGCATACGAGAGCGGGGGGGCACAGATACGCAGTATTTT
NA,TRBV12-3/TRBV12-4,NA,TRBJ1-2,CASSQVGSGYTF,TGTGCCAGCAGTCAGGTCGGGAGTGGCTACACCTTC
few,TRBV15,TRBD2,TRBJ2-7,CATSRGGTSGSYEQYF,TGTGCCACCAGCAGAGGCGGGACTAGCGGCTCCTACGAGCAGTACTTC
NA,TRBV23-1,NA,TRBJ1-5,CASVGNQPQHF,TGCGCCAGCGTGGGGAATCAGCCCCAGCATTTT
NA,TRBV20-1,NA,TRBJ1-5,CSARDGWYSNQPQHF,TGCAGTGCCAGAGACGGCTGGTATAGCAATCAGCCCCAGCATTTT
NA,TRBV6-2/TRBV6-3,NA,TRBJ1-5,CASSRRPAGSGPYSNQPQHF,TGTGCCAGCAGTCGACGACCAGCAGGGTCTGGCCCCTATAGCAATCAGCCCCAGCATTTT
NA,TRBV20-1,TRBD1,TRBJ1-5,CSATGTGSNQPQHF,TGCAGTGCCACAGGGACAGGGAGCAATCAGCCCCAGCATTTT
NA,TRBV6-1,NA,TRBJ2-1,CAIRSSDNEQFF,TGTGCCATCAGGAGTAGCGACAATGAGCAGTTCTTC
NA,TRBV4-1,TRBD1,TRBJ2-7,CASREAVGTGRNYEQYF,TGCGCCAGCAGGGAAGCAGTTGGGACAGGGAGGAACTACGAGCAGTACTTC
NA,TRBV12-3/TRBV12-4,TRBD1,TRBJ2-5,CASSLNRGRETQYF,TGTGCCAGCAGTCTTAACAGGGGTCGGGAGACCCAGTACTTC
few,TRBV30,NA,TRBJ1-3,CAWQGTGNTIYF,TGTGCCTGGCAGGGGACTGGAAACACCATATATTTT
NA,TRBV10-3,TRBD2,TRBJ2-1,CAISVAGGEYNEQFF,TGTGCCATCAGTGTGGCCGGGGGGGAGTACAATGAGCAGTTCTTC
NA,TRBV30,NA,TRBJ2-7,CAWRSSSYEQYF,TGTGCCTGGAGGTCTAGCTCCTACGAGCAGTACTTC
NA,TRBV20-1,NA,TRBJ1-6,CSARDSPKAGSPLHF,TGCAGTGCTAGAGATTCTCCCAAAGCGGGTTCACCCCTCCACTTT
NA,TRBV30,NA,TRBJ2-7,CAWKRNYEQYF,TGTGCCTGGAAGAGAAATTACGAGCAGTACTTC